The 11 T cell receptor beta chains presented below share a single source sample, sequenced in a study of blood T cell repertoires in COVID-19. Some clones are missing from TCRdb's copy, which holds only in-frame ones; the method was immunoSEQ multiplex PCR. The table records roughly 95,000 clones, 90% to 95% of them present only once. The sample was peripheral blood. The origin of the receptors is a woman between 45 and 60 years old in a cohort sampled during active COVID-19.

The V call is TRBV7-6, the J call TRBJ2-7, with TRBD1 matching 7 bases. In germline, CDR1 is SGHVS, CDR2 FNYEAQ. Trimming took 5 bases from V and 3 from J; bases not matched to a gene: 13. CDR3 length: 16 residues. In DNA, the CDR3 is TGTGCCAGCAGCCCCGAAGGGGGCGGGTCTAACTACGAGCAGTACTTC. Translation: CASSPEGGGSNYEQYF.

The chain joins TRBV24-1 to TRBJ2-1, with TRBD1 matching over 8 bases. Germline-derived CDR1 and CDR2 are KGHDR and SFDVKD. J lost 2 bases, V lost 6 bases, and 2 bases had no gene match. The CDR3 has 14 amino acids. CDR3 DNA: TGTGCCACCAGTTCACAGGGGGCCTACAATGAGCAGTTCTTC. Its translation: CATSSQGAYNEQFF.

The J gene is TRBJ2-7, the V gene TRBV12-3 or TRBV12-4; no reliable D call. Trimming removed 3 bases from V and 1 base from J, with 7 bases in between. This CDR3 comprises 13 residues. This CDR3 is CASSFERSYEQYF. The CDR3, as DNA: TGTGCCAGCAGTTTTGAGAGGTCCTACGAGCAGTACTTC.

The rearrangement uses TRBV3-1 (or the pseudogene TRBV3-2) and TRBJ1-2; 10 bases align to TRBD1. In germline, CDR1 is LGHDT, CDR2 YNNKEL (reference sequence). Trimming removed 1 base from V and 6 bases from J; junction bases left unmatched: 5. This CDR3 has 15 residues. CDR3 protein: CASSQVGTGANGYTF. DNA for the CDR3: TGTGCCAGCAGCCAAGTCGGGACAGGGGCTAATGGCTACACCTTC.

The CDR3 sequence is CAWSPEGFTEAFF. CDR3 nucleotide sequence: TGTGCCTGGAGTCCAGAGGGCTTCACTGAAGCTTTCTTT. V usage is TRBV30 and J usage is TRBJ1-1; D remains ambiguous. V lost 2 bases to trimming and J lost 4 bases, with 11 bases between them. Germline V gene data show CDR1 as GTSNPN and CDR2 as SVGIG (reference sequence). The CDR3 runs 13 residues.

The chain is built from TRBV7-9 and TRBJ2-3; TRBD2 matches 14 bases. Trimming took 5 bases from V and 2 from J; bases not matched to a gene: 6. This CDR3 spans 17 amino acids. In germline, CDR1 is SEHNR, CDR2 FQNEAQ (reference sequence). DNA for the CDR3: TGTGCCAGCAGCAAAACGACTAGCGGGAGGGCCACAGATACGCAGTATTTT. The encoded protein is CASSKTTSGRATDTQYF.

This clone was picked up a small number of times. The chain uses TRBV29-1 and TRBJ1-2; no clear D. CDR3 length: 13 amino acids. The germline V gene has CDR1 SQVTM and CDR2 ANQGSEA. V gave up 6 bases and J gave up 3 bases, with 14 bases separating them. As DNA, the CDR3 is TGCAGCGTGGAGGAGGAGGAGGACTATGGCTACACCTTC. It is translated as CSVEEEEDYGYTF. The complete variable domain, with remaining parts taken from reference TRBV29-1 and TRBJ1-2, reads SAVISQKPSRDICQRGTSLTIQCQVDSQVTMMFWYRQQPGQSLTLIATANQGSEATYESGFVIDKFPISRPNLTFSTLTVSNMSPEDSSIYLCSVEEEEDYGYTFGSGTRLTVV.

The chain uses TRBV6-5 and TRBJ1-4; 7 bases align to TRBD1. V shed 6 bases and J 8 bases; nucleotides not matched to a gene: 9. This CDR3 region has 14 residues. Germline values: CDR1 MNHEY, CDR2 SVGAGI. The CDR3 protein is CASRDYRGHEKLFF. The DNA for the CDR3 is TGTGCCAGCAGAGACTACAGGGGCCACGAAAAACTGTTTTTT.

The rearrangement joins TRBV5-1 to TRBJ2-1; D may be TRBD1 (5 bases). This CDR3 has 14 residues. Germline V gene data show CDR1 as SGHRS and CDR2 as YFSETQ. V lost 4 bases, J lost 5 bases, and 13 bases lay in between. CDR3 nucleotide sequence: TGCGCCAGCAGCCCAGGGTTCGGAGACAATGAGCAGTTCTTC. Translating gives CASSPGFGDNEQFF.

CDR3 nucleotides: TGTGCCAGCACGACAGGGGGCAATCAGCCCCAGCATTTT. Its protein product is CASTTGGNQPQHF. The J gene is TRBJ1-5, the V gene TRBV6-5; 8 bases are shared with TRBD1. Trimming took 7 bases from V and 2 from J; bases not matched to a gene: 1. The germline gives CDR1 MNHEY, CDR2 SVGAGI. There are 13 residues in the CDR3.

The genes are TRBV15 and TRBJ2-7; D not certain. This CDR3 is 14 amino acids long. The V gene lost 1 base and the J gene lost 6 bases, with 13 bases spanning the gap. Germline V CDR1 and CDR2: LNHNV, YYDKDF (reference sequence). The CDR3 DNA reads TGTGCCACCAGCAGAGTTGGCAATCTTCGCGAGCAGTACTTC. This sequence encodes CATSRVGNLREQYF. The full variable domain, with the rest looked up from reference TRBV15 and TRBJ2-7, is DAMVIQNPRYQVTQFGKPVTLSCSQTLNHNVMYWYQQKSSQAPKLLFHYYDKDFNNEADTPDNFQSRRPNTSFCFLDIRSPGLGDTAMYLCATSRVGNLREQYFGPGTRLTVT.